A single sample gave rise to the 21 T cell receptor beta chains below, sequenced in a study of identical twins (dated by TCRdb to the mid-2010s). Receptor libraries were prepared by 5' RACE. Reads for this sample came from an Illumina HiSeq 2000. In TCRdb, the public reads were trimmed at Q25 with fastp and aligned with MiXCR, with productive beta chains retained. Merged by CDR3 protein, the rows form single entries marked with the most common genes and DNA. Across this sample there are fewer than 650,000 distinct CDR3 sequences, with approximately 9.6% seen only once. More than 2.5% of the sample belongs to the ten largest clones. Another study also made use of these data, one on yellow fever vaccine responses in identical twins.

Sequenced sample: PBMCs. The receptor source for this set is a woman under 30 in good health.

The J gene is TRBJ2-2, the V gene TRBV6-1; TRBD2 agrees at 12 bases. Trimming removed 7 bases from V and 0 bases from J; junction bases left unmatched: 6. The CDR3 loop spans 17 amino acids. Germline CDR1 MNHNS, CDR2 SASEGT. The CDR3 region is CASTPTSGGANTGELFF. Written as DNA, the CDR3 is TGTGCCAGCACCCCGACTAGCGGGGGAGCGAACACCGGGGAGCTGTTTTTT.

The chain links TRBV18 to TRBJ2-5; D unclear. This CDR3 contains 17 residues. V was cut by 1 base and J by 5 bases, with 20 bases left in between. Germline V gene lookup returns CDR1 KGHSH and CDR2 LQKENI. CDR3 loop: CASSPLPSTSAAETQYF. For the CDR3, the DNA is TGTGCCAGCTCACCACTCCCATCCACGTCAGCAGCCGAGACCCAGTACTTC.

The genes are TRBV20-1 and TRBJ2-3; D might be TRBD2 (6 bases). V shed 6 bases and J shed 2 bases, with 18 bases lying between them. CDR1 and CDR2 from the germline V gene are DFQATT and SNEGSKA (reference sequence). This CDR3 has 15 residues. For the CDR3, the DNA is TGCAGTGCCTTAACCCTTCCGGGGGACACAGATACGCAGTATTTT. Its translation: CSALTLPGDTDTQYF.

V is TRBV15 and J is TRBJ2-2, with D unclear. Germline V lookup: CDR1 LNHNV, CDR2 YYDKDF (reference sequence). V lost 3 bases and J 4 bases, leaving 6 bases between the germline ends. CDR3 length equals 13 residues. This CDR3 is CATSSTATGELFF. The CDR3 region has the DNA TGTGCCACCAGCAGCACAGCCACCGGGGAGCTGTTTTTT. Supplemented by reference TRBV15 and TRBJ2-2, the full variable domain reads DAMVIQNPRYQVTQFGKPVTLSCSQTLNHNVMYWYQQKSSQAPKLLFHYYDKDFNNEADTPDNFQSRRPNTSFCFLDIRSPGLGDTAMYLCATSSTATGELFFGEGSRLTVL.

This clonotype was found many times. This chain links TRBV24-1 with TRBJ2-5; D not certain. The germline gives CDR1 KGHDR, CDR2 SFDVKD. Trimming removed 1 base at V and 3 bases at J, with 14 bases between. The CDR3 covers 16 residues. The CDR3 nucleotides read TGTGCCACCAGTGATTTCGAGCCCTCAGGTGAAGAGACCCAGTACTTC. Residues: CATSDFEPSGEETQYF.

This clonotype was observed at least ten times. This chain links TRBV5-1 with TRBJ1-1; possible D gene TRBD1, 5 bases. The germline V and J ends were trimmed by 7 bases and 0 bases, with 16 bases remaining between them. Germline lookup yields CDR1 SGHRS and CDR2 YFSETQ. The CDR3 extends over 15 amino acids. The CDR3 DNA reads as TGCGCCAGCCGATCTCAGGGTTCCCTGAACACTGAAGCTTTCTTT. Amino acids: CASRSQGSLNTEAFF.

This clonotype has ten or more counts. The chain joins TRBV20-1 to TRBJ2-7, with TRBD2 identical over 13 bases. Germline V CDR1 and CDR2: DFQATT, SNEGSKA (reference sequence). This CDR3 has 15 residues. Trimming cost V 1 base and J 6 bases; bases outside gene matches: 6. CDR3 sequence: CSARARLAGGTEQYF. CDR3 coding DNA: TGCAGTGCTAGAGCGCGACTAGCGGGAGGAACCGAGCAGTACTTC.

Ten or more counts support this clonotype. This chain connects TRBV20-1 to TRBJ1-1; weak D call: TRBD1 (5 bases). The CDR3 is 14 residues long. CDR1 and CDR2 from the germline V gene are DFQATT and SNEGSKA (reference sequence). The V end was cut by 5 bases, the J end by 7 bases, with 20 bases between. For the CDR3, the DNA is TGCAGTGCTCTAACAAGCCGGGGCTTGGGTGAAGCTTTCTTT. Translating gives CSALTSRGLGEAFF.

The J gene is TRBJ2-7, the V gene TRBV5-1; D possibly matches TRBD1 or TRBD2 (5 bases each). CDR1 is SGHRS, CDR2 YFSETQ, per germline. The CDR3 is 18 residues long. Trimming stripped 0 bases from V and 2 bases from J, with 21 bases between. The CDR3 loop is CASSLVVNSGGDPYEQYF. In nucleotides, the CDR3 is TGCGCCAGCAGCTTGGTCGTAAATAGTGGGGGAGATCCCTACGAGCAGTACTTC.

Many counts were recorded for this clonotype. This sequence joins TRBV12-3 or TRBV12-4 and TRBJ2-3, with D possibly being TRBD2 (5 bases). The CDR3 sequence is 16 residues long. V was shortened by 6 bases and J by 6 bases, with 22 bases between the two germline ends. As DNA, the CDR3 is TGTGCCAGCAGCCCATCAGAGGGTGGGTGGCCCGATACGCAGTATTTT. Protein product: CASSPSEGGWPDTQYF.

This clonotype was seen more than once but under ten times. The chain joins TRBV5-1 to TRBJ1-1; 7 bases agree with TRBD1. Germline V gene data show CDR1 as SGHRS and CDR2 as YFSETQ. The V gene end was trimmed by 5 bases and the J gene end by 4 bases; junction bases not matched to a gene: 8. The CDR3 runs to 14 residues. CDR3 protein: CASRNQGGGTEAFF. CDR3 DNA: TGCGCCAGCAGGAATCAGGGGGGTGGCACTGAAGCTTTCTTT.

This clonotype was observed at least ten times. This chain uses TRBV7-9 with TRBJ2-5; 8 bases agree with TRBD1. Germline V gene lookup returns CDR1 SEHNR and CDR2 FQNEAQ (reference sequence). V dropped 5 bases and J dropped 5; count of bases not matched to a gene: 13. CDR3 length: 16 residues. The CDR3 spells CASSPGTGSQWETQYF. The CDR3 DNA sequence: TGTGCCAGCAGCCCAGGGACAGGATCTCAATGGGAGACCCAGTACTTC.

This clonotype was found a few times. The chain links TRBV6-2 or TRBV6-3 to TRBJ2-1; TRBD2 matches 7 bases. The ends lost 0 bases at V and 8 bases at J; junction bases unmatched: 7. This CDR3 contains 15 residues. Per the germline V gene, CDR1 is MNHEY and CDR2 is SVGEGT. DNA of the CDR3: TGTGCCAGCAGTTACTCGTCGGTAGCGGGCTATGAGCAGTTCTTC. Its protein is CASSYSSVAGYEQFF.

The chain is built from TRBV12-3 or TRBV12-4 and TRBJ2-3; tentatively, D is TRBD1 or TRBD2 (5 bases each). The length of the CDR3 is 15 residues. The V gene lost 6 bases and the J gene lost 6 bases, with 19 bases spanning the gap. The CDR3 region is CASRYPPGAADTQYF. The DNA for the CDR3 is TGTGCCAGCAGATACCCCCCCGGGGCGGCCGATACGCAGTATTTT.

This rearrangement joins TRBV6-1 to TRBJ1-5, with 7 bases fitting TRBD1. This CDR3 contains 15 residues. Germline assignment: CDR1 MNHNS and CDR2 SASEGT. The V segment lost 8 bases and the J segment 0 bases; nucleotides outside the gene matches: 7. CDR3 nucleotides: TGTGCCAGCGACCCCAGGACAGGTAGCAATCAGCCCCAGCATTTT. This gives the protein CASDPRTGSNQPQHF.

The chain combines TRBV25-1 with TRBJ2-7; TRBD1 is a possible D gene (5 bases). Between the trimmed V and J ends, which lost 4 bases and 7 bases, there was a span of 11 bases. This CDR3 region has 12 residues. Germline assignment: CDR1 MGHDK and CDR2 SYGVNS. This CDR3 reads CASSGRQNEQYF. The CDR3 DNA reads TGTGCCAGCAGTGGGAGACAGAATGAGCAGTACTTC.

This clonotype was seen a few times. The chain has TRBV27 and TRBJ2-5, with TRBD1 matching over 8 bases. Germline V gene sequence: CDR1 MNHEY, CDR2 SMNVEV (reference sequence). V was clipped by 5 bases and J by 3 bases; unmatched bases: 11. The length of the CDR3 is 16 residues. CDR3 nucleotide sequence: TGTGCCAGCAGTCTCTATTATGGGACAGGTGAAGAGACCCAGTACTTC. As protein: CASSLYYGTGEETQYF.

The rearrangement joins TRBV25-1 to TRBJ2-7; TRBD2 might be the D (5 bases). The CDR3 runs 14 residues. Trimming removed 7 bases from V and 3 bases from J, with 16 bases in between. The germline gives CDR1 MGHDK, CDR2 SYGVNS. In DNA, the CDR3 is TGTGCCAGCACGGAGGCAGGCCTAAACTACGAGCAGTACTTC. Amino acid sequence: CASTEAGLNYEQYF.

This clonotype was recorded many times. This chain links TRBV7-2 with TRBJ2-1; 8 positions agree with TRBD2. J lost 4 bases, V lost 1 base, and 3 bases had no gene match. Germline CDR1 reads SGHTA; CDR2 reads FQGNSA. This CDR3 spans 15 amino acids. The CDR3 sequence is CASSLEAGVYNEQFF. For the CDR3, the DNA is TGTGCCAGCAGCTTAGAAGCGGGGGTTTACAATGAGCAGTTCTTC.

This clonotype was recorded many times. The rearrangement links TRBV3-1 to TRBJ1-5; D might be TRBD1 (5 bases). The CDR3 covers 14 residues. Germline CDR1 LGHDT, CDR2 YNNKEL (reference sequence). Trimming removed 1 base at V and 4 bases at J, with 8 bases between. The CDR3 reads CASSQAGENQPQHF. In nucleotides, the CDR3 is TGTGCCAGCAGCCAAGCGGGGGAGAATCAGCCCCAGCATTTT.

The chain combines TRBV14 with TRBJ1-6; the match to TRBD1 covers 9 bases. The V and J ends lost 4 bases and 10 bases, in that order; junction bases with no gene match: 8. The CDR3 is 15 residues long. Germline CDR1 and CDR2: SGHDN and FVKESK. The DNA for the CDR3 is TGTGCCAGCAGCCCCTACGGGACAGGGTCATCACCCCTCCACTTT. Its protein is CASSPYGTGSSPLHF.